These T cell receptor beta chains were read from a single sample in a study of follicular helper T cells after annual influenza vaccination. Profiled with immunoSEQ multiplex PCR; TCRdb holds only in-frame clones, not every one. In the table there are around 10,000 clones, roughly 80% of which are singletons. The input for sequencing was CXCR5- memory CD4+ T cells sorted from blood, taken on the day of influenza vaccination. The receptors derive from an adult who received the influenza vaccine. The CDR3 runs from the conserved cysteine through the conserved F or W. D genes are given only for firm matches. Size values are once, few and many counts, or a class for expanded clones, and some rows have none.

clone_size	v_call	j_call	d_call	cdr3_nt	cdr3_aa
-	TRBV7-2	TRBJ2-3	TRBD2	TGTGCCAGCAGCCCCGGGACTAGCGGGGGGGGCACAGATACGCAGTATTTT	CASSPGTSGGGTDTQYF
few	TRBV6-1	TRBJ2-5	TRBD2	TGTGCCAGCAGTGAGACTAGCGGGGGTCCAGAAGAGACCCAGTACTTC	CASSETSGGPEETQYF
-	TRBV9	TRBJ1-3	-	TGTGCCAGCAGCGTAGCGGCAAACTCTGGAAACACCATATATTTT	CASSVAANSGNTIYF
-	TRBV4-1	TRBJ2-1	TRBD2	TGCGCCAGCAGCCACCCTCCTGGCAGACCCACGGGGGGGAATGAGCAGTTCTTC	CASSHPPGRPTGGNEQFF
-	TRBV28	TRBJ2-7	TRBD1	TGTGCAGCATCCAATGGGGGGACAGGCAGCTCCTACGAGCAGTACTTC	CAASNGGTGSSYEQYF
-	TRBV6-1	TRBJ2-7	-	TGTGCCAGCAGTAGACCGGCCACTCCGTACTTC	CASSRPATPYF
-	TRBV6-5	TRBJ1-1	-	TGTGCCACCAGGGGCAGGGGTAGCACTGAAGCTTTCTTT	CATRGRGSTEAFF
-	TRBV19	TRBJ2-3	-	TGTGCCAGTAGTCCCGCGCGGGCGAGTAGCACAGATACGCAGTATTTT	CASSPARASSTDTQYF
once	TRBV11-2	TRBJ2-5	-	TGTGCCAGCAGCTTGGCCGGAAGAGAGACCCAGTACTTC	CASSLAGRETQYF
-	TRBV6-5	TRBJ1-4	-	TGTGCCAGCAGTTACGGGGTAACGGGGGTTGAAAAACTGTTTTTT	CASSYGVTGVEKLFF
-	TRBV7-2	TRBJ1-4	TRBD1	TGTGCCAGCAGCTTAGCGCGGGCAGGGGGCGGTGAAAAACTGTTTTTT	CASSLARAGGGEKLFF
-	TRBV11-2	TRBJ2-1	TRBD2	TGTGCCAGCAGCTTGGGGACTACCGGCAATGAGCAGTTCTTC	CASSLGTTGNEQFF